This is a list of T cell receptor beta chains from one sample in a study of cytomegalovirus exposure and HLA in healthy donors. The protocol was immunoSEQ multiplex PCR, while the TCRdb copy is restricted to in-frame clones and leaves out a portion. This sample's clone table lists 65,000 to 85,000 clones. Sequencing was carried out using PBMCs. The receptors were gathered from a woman aged 55-70 years in good health and CMV-seronegative. Both conserved end residues are part of each CDR3.

>TRBJ1-1|TRBV6-5
CASSKNTGLGEAFF
>TRBJ2-1|TRBV19
CASTSDRARLNNEQFF
>TRBJ2-3|TRBV5-8
CASSLAGTGALTDTQYF
>TRBJ1-2|TRBV6-5
CASSSTNYGYTF
>TRBJ2-3|TRBV11-2
CASSLGASSGTDTQYF
>TRBJ2-1|TRBV9
CASSPGQPYNEQFF
>TRBJ2-3|TRBV6-1
CASSGGTSLEDTQYF
>TRBJ2-3|TRBV18
CASSPFPSTDTQYF
>TRBJ2-1|TRBV28
CASSLGLAGGLYNEQFF
>.|TRBV7-9
CASSLPSAGVFYEQYF
>TRBJ1-1|TRBV12-2
CASRNRVSVEAFF
>TRBJ1-3|TRBV5-4
CASSLGGGGSSGNTIYF
>TRBJ2-5|TRBV10-3
CAISDPLAGGQETQYF
>TRBJ1-2|TRBV4-3
CASSQDNRGYGYTF
>TRBJ1-1|TRBV7-9
CASSLNREAFF
>TRBJ2-1|TRBV11-2
CASSLDLATSYNEQFF
>TRBJ2-1|TRBV4-2
CASSQGSAEQFF
>TRBJ2-5|TRBV19
CASSIGLVETQYF
>TRBJ1-4|TRBV30
CAWSSQGFNEKLFF
>TRBJ2-3|TRBV27
CASQVGYRTDTQYF
>TRBJ2-1|TRBV9
CASSVGGGGRPYNEQFF
>TRBJ2-2|TRBV6-6
CASSYRGANTGELFF
>TRBJ1-1|TRBV5-5
CASSLTQGNTEAFF
>TRBJ2-5|TRBV19
CASNPGLADQETQYF
>.|TRBV5-1
CASSLAAGESGEQYF
>TRBJ1-1|TRBV19
CASYRNRDRGLLTEAFF
>TRBJ2-7|TRBV4-2
CASSPGTSDVYEQYF
>TRBJ2-7|TRBV11-2
CASSQEGYEQYF
>TRBJ2-2|TRBV7-2
CASSYGQLVGELFF
>TRBJ2-2|TRBV4-1
CASSQVALAGLGTGELFF
>TRBJ2-3|TRBV7-3
CASSPLLTGSDTQYF
>TRBJ2-7|TRBV4-3
CASSRDAGRGYEQYF
>TRBJ2-5|TRBV18
CASSLRLAVLETQYF
>TRBJ2-5|TRBV28
CASSFGSGGPTGRYF
>TRBJ2-7|TRBV5-4
CASSSGTSGSRSYEQYF
>TRBJ2-5|TRBV7-6
CASSFGITDQETQYF
>TRBJ2-3|TRBV5-1
CASSLFGTGGKTDTQYF
>TRBJ2-4|TRBV19
CASSIVVAEIKNIQYF
>TRBJ2-2|TRBV19
CASSRDTAGTGELFF
>TRBJ2-7|TRBV6-5
CASSYSVGGSYEQYF
>TRBJ1-1|TRBV19
CASKLAGLEATEAFF
>TRBJ1-5|TRBV16
CASSLAQVAEPQHF
>TRBJ1-1|TRBV5-8
CASSLEVNTEAFF
>TRBJ2-2|TRBV2
CASSSLGQGNTGELFF
>TRBJ1-1|TRBV6-5
CAIKGTGEGTEAFF
>TRBJ1-5|TRBV19
CASSTGSAIANQPQHF
>TRBJ2-1|TRBV18
CASSPTGDLYNEQFF
>TRBJ2-7|TRBV6-6
CASSYSRASSYEQYF
>TRBJ1-2|TRBV28
CASSLEGYGYTF
>TRBJ1-6|TRBV28
CASSYPQGQGNSPLHF
>TRBJ2-5|TRBV7-9
CASSPGTSGQTQYF
>TRBJ1-4|TRBV29-1
CSVGVGGINEKLFF
>TRBJ2-5|TRBV2
CASSYREGETQYF
>TRBJ2-1|TRBV5-1
CASSPGRRTGLAGNNEQFF
>TRBJ2-2|TRBV25-1
CASSVTGTENTGELFF
>TRBJ2-7|TRBV5-1
CASSWGGSAGEQYF
>TRBJ2-2|TRBV5-1
CASRVGVAGELFF